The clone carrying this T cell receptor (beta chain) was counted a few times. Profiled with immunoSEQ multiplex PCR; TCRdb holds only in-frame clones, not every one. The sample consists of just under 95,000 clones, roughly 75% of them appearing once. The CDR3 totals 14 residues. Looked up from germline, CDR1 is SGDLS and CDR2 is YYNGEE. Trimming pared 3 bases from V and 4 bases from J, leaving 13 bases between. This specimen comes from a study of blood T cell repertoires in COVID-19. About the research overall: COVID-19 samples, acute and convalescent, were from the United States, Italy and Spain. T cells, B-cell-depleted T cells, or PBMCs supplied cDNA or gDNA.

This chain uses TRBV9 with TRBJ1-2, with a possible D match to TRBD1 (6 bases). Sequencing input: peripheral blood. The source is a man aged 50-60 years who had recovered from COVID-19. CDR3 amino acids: CASSASGEGYGYTF. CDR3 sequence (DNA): TGTGCCAGCAGCGCCTCAGGGGAGGGCTATGGCTACACCTTC.